This passage covers 20 T cell receptor beta chains from one sample sequenced in a study of T cell repertoires in cytomegalovirus infection. TCRdb re-analysed the reads in MiXCR, keeping a single row per CDR3 protein. The repertoire holds about 740,000 distinct CDR3 sequences, with 35% as singletons. Sequenced: PBMCs. These receptors all stem from a human donor in good health (CMV status not recorded). Some clones in this sample may be carry-over from other donors' samples.

The chain recombines TRBV5-5 with TRBJ1-1, with D perhaps TRBD1 (5 bases). Per germline, CDR1 SGHKS and CDR2 YYEKEE (reference sequence). CDR3 length equals 12 residues. Trimming pared 1 base from V and 11 bases from J, leaving 12 bases between. CDR3 DNA: TGTGCCAGCAGCTTGTTTGTGGAGGGGGCTTTCTTT. Amino acids: CASSLFVEGAFF.

This clonotype appeared a few times. The rearrangement uses TRBV7-2 and TRBJ2-4; possible D gene TRBD1, 6 bases. With 5 bases removed from V and 1 base from J, the gap between germline ends came to 15 bases. Germline V lookup: CDR1 SGHTA, CDR2 FQGNSA. The CDR3 contains 16 residues. The CDR3 region is CASSRRQDLAKNIQYF. The CDR3 bases are TGTGCCAGCAGCCGGAGACAGGACCTTGCCAAAAACATTCAGTACTTC.

The genes are TRBV7-9 and TRBJ2-7; 11 bases are shared with TRBD2. The CDR3 loop spans 16 amino acids. The germline gives CDR1 SEHNR, CDR2 FQNEAQ (reference sequence). Trimming cost V 3 bases and J 7 bases; bases outside gene matches: 11. CDR3 sequence: CASSFSVPSGGKEQYF. In DNA form, the CDR3 reads TGTGCCAGCAGCTTTTCGGTTCCTAGCGGGGGGAAAGAGCAGTACTTC. Together with reference TRBV7-9 and TRBJ2-7, the CDR3 gives the full variable domain: DTGVSQNPRHKITKRGQNVTFRCDPISEHNRLYWYRQTLGQGPEFLTYFQNEAQLEKSRLLSDRFSAERPKGSFSTLEIQRTEQGDSAMYLCASSFSVPSGGKEQYFGPGTRLTVT.

The chain employs TRBV4-1 and TRBJ2-1, with 15 bases identical to TRBD2. The J segment lost 8 bases and the V segment lost 1 base, leaving 3 bases of the junction unmatched. The CDR3 length is 16 residues. In germline, CDR1 is MGHRA, CDR2 YSYEKL. CDR3 coding DNA: TGCGCCAGCAGCCAAGGGACTAGCGGGGGGGCCCATGAGCAGTTCTTC. It specifies CASSQGTSGGAHEQFF.

The rearrangement links TRBV7-2 to TRBJ1-1; D is ambiguous. This CDR3 contains 15 residues. Germline V gene data show CDR1 as SGHTA and CDR2 as FQGNSA. V lost 3 bases to trimming and J lost 1 base, with 12 bases between them. In DNA, the CDR3 is TGTGCCAGCAGCTTGTCGGGCTCTGGGAACACTGAAGCTTTCTTT. It specifies CASSLSGSGNTEAFF. Together with reference TRBV7-2 and TRBJ1-1, the CDR3 gives the full variable domain: GAGVSQSPSNKVTEKGKDVELRCDPISGHTALYWYRQSLGQGLEFLIYFQGNSAPDKSGLPSDRFSAERTGGSVSTLTIQRTQQEDSAVYLCASSLSGSGNTEAFFGQGTRLTVV.

This clonotype showed up many times. V gene TRBV6-1 combines with J gene TRBJ2-1, with no clear D. V was shortened by 7 bases and J by 2 bases, with 9 bases between the two germline ends. The CDR3 is 13 residues long. The germline V gene encodes CDR1 MNHNS and CDR2 SASEGT. CDR3 bases: TGTGCCAGCAACAAGGGCACCTACAATGAGCAGTTCTTC. It encodes CASNKGTYNEQFF.

The V gene is TRBV6-5, the J gene TRBJ1-1; TRBD1 aligns across 7 bases. Losses at the gene ends were 5 bases for V and 4 bases for J; bases not matched to a gene: 10. Germline V gene lookup returns CDR1 MNHEY and CDR2 SVGAGI. The CDR3 is 15 amino acids. The CDR3 sequence: CASSPRQGRRTEAFF. CDR3 DNA sequence: TGTGCCAGCAGTCCTCGACAGGGACGACGCACTGAAGCTTTCTTT.

The chain combines TRBV5-1 with TRBJ2-3; tentative D call: TRBD2 (6 bases). Germline V gene data show CDR1 as SGHRS and CDR2 as YFSETQ. This CDR3 is built from 14 residues. The V and J ends lost 2 bases and 2 bases respectively, with 9 bases between them. DNA of the CDR3: TGCGCCAGCAGCTTTGGGGGGTTCACAGATACGCAGTATTTT. This codes for CASSFGGFTDTQYF.

In this sample, this clonotype turned up a few times. The CDR3 region has the DNA TGTGCCAGTAGTATCGGGGCAGGGGGCTTCTACGAGCAGTACTTC. It yields the protein CASSIGAGGFYEQYF. The genes are TRBV19 and TRBJ2-7; 8 positions match TRBD1. V was clipped by 3 bases and J by 3 bases; unmatched bases: 7. Germline V CDR1 and CDR2: LNHDA, SQIVND (reference sequence). The CDR3 covers 15 residues.

CDR3 nucleotides: TGTGCCAGCAGTTTAACGGGGAGACGGCAAGAGACCCAGTACTTC. Translation: CASSLTGRRQETQYF. The chain is built from TRBV28 and TRBJ2-5, with a tentative D call TRBD2 (5 bases). Germline V lookup: CDR1 MDHEN, CDR2 SYDVKM. The CDR3 contains 15 residues. Trimming took 2 bases from V and 2 from J, leaving 12 bases between them.

The chain links TRBV12-3 or TRBV12-4 to TRBJ1-2; TRBD1 aligns across 7 bases. Trimming removed 8 bases from V and 7 bases from J; junction bases left unmatched: 4. The CDR3 sequence is 11 residues long. This chain's CDR3 is CASYGQVGYTF. CDR3 bases: TGTGCCAGCTACGGACAGGTTGGCTACACCTTC.

The table lists this clonotype with a few counts. This chain joins TRBV19 and TRBJ2-7; D gene ambiguous. The CDR3 runs to 15 residues. Germline CDR1 LNHDA, CDR2 SQIVND (reference sequence). V was clipped by 6 bases and J by 2 bases, with 17 bases between them. The CDR3 nucleotides read TGTGCCAGTAGCGTAAACTTAGGACCCACCTACGAGCAGTACTTC. Translation: CASSVNLGPTYEQYF. Supplemented by reference TRBV19 and TRBJ2-7, the full variable domain reads DGGITQSPKYLFRKEGQNVTLSCEQNLNHDAMYWYRQDPGQGLRLIYYSQIVNDFQKGDIAEGYSVSREKKESFPLTVTSAQKNPTAFYLCASSVNLGPTYEQYFGPGTRLTVT.

J is TRBJ2-4 and V is TRBV7-9, with D hard to call. The CDR3 has 17 residues. V was cut by 4 bases and J by 5 bases, with 21 bases left in between. Germline lookup yields CDR1 SEHNR and CDR2 FQNEAQ (reference sequence). The CDR3 region is CASSSRGWADSENIQYF. The CDR3 DNA reads as TGTGCCAGCAGCTCCCGTGGGTGGGCCGATTCGGAAAACATTCAGTACTTC.

This chain connects TRBV9 to TRBJ1-5; D is perhaps TRBD1 (6 bases). The germline V gene encodes CDR1 SGDLS and CDR2 YYNGEE. This CDR3 contains 15 residues. V lost 4 bases and J lost 7, with 18 bases in between. CDR3: CASSPGGGGRQPQHF. The CDR3 nucleotides read TGTGCCAGCAGCCCCGGGGGAGGGGGTCGGCAGCCCCAGCATTTT.

This clonotype was observed a few times. The rearrangement joins TRBV28 to TRBJ1-5; D ambiguous. V lost 3 bases to trimming and J lost 1 base, with 4 bases between them. This CDR3 comprises 13 residues. CDR1 MDHEN and CDR2 SYDVKM come from the germline V gene. The CDR3 nucleotides read TGTGCCAGCAGTTTTCAGAGCAATCAGCCCCAGCATTTT. As protein: CASSFQSNQPQHF. Together with reference TRBV28 and TRBJ1-5, the CDR3 gives the full variable domain: DVKVTQSSRYLVKRTGEKVFLECVQDMDHENMFWYRQDPGLGLRLIYFSYDVKMKEKGDIPEGYSVSREKKERFSLILESASTNQTSMYLCASSFQSNQPQHFGDGTRLSIL.

This clonotype has just a few counts. The chain recombines TRBV19 with TRBJ2-3, with D tentatively TRBD1 (5 bases). V lost 6 bases, J lost 1 base, and 11 bases lay in between. The germline gives CDR1 LNHDA, CDR2 SQIVND (reference sequence). The CDR3 length is 14 residues. CDR3: CASSAGYRTDTQYF. The CDR3 DNA reads as TGTGCCAGTAGCGCAGGGTATCGCACAGATACGCAGTATTTT.

This clonotype has ten or more counts. The chain combines TRBV7-2 with TRBJ2-7; 11 nucleotides agree with TRBD2. The junction had 5 bases not matched to a gene; V was cut back by 3 bases and J by 4 bases. CDR1 SGHTA and CDR2 FQGNSA come from the germline V gene. The CDR3 runs to 15 residues. CDR3 bases: TGTGCCAGCAGCTTCTCCGGGACTAGCGGTTACGAGCAGTACTTC. It is translated as CASSFSGTSGYEQYF. The complete variable domain, with remaining parts taken from reference TRBV7-2 and TRBJ2-7, reads GAGVSQSPSNKVTEKGKDVELRCDPISGHTALYWYRQSLGQGLEFLIYFQGNSAPDKSGLPSDRFSAERTGGSVSTLTIQRTQQEDSAVYLCASSFSGTSGYEQYFGPGTRLTVT.

The CDR3 nucleotides read TGTGCCAGCAGTCTACATTGGCGGGAGACCCAGTACTTC. Translated, it gives CASSLHWRETQYF. The chain recombines TRBV12-3 or TRBV12-4 with TRBJ2-5, with D unclear. The ends were cut back, 5 bases at V and 5 bases at J, with 12 bases in the middle. The CDR3 runs to 13 residues.

The table lists this clonotype with a few counts. The chain has TRBV28 and TRBJ2-7; D is unresolved. This CDR3 contains 15 residues. From germline, CDR1 is MDHEN and CDR2 SYDVKM. The ends were cut back, 1 base at V and 0 bases at J, with 10 bases in the middle. CDR3 coding DNA: TGTGCCAGCAGTTTATCATCACTTAGCTCCTACGAGCAGTACTTC. This gives the protein CASSLSSLSSYEQYF.

There are a few counts of this clonotype. The chain recombines TRBV7-9 with TRBJ2-7; D not resolved. Trimming took off 6 bases at V and 4 bases at J, with 13 bases between the two ends. The CDR3 loop spans 13 amino acids. The V gene's germline CDR1 is SEHNR and CDR2 FQNEAQ (reference sequence). CDR3 nucleotide sequence: TGTGCCAGCAGTTCAACAGATATATACGAGCAGTACTTC. Protein: CASSSTDIYEQYF.